The clone carrying this TCR beta chain was seen a few times. The antigen remains unidentified. This sample was included in a study of shared clonotypes between healthy human individuals. The CDR3 has 15 amino acids. The J segment lost 1 base and the V segment lost 3 bases, leaving 5 bases of the junction unmatched. The germline CDR1 and CDR2 sequences are SGHRS and YFSETQ. Using immunoSEQ multiplex PCR, the repertoire was profiled, and TCRdb retains in-frame clones only, with some absent. The repertoire holds some 530,000 clones, 70% to 80% seen once, with around 12% in the top ten. Study-level findings and limits: The authors sampled blood alone, and tissue repertoires likely differ. Clonotype sharing among donors was thought likely to change with sequencing depth. The study drew on few donors, limiting represented genetic and exposure-history diversity.

The sample comprised PBMCs. This TCR derives from a woman aged 35 to 49 in good health. Some clones in this sample may be carry-over from other donors' samples. The chain recombines TRBV5-1 with TRBJ1-1, with 8 bases that match TRBD1. The CDR3: CASSYQDRANTEAFF. The CDR3 coding sequence is TGCGCCAGCAGCTACCAGGACAGGGCGAACACTGAAGCTTTCTTT.